This TCR beta chain was captured by sequencing in a study of blood T cell repertoires in COVID-19. The overall study: The analysed material was cDNA or gDNA that came from T cells, B-cell-depleted T cells, or PBMCs.

Sequencing used immunoSEQ multiplex PCR; TCRdb keeps in-frame clones, though not all of them. In the table there are fewer than 250,000 clones, about nine tenths of which are singletons. The germline V gene has CDR1 SGDLS and CDR2 YYNGEE. This CDR3 is 13 amino acids long. Trimming pared 5 bases from V and 3 bases from J, leaving 11 bases between. Sequencing was performed on peripheral blood. This sequence joins TRBV9 and TRBJ2-5; D perhaps matches TRBD1 (6 bases). The clonotype comes from a man in his forties or fifties with acute or convalescent COVID-19. The CDR3 is CASSRDTEETQYF. The CDR3 DNA reads as TGTGCCAGCAGTCGGGACACCGAAGAGACCCAGTACTTC.